The rows below give T cell receptor beta chains drawn from one sample of a study of cytomegalovirus exposure and HLA in healthy donors. The method was immunoSEQ multiplex PCR; TCRdb's version includes in-frame clones alone and lacks a portion of them. The data contain 150,000 to 200,000 clones, 70% to 80% of them singletons. Sequences were obtained from PBMCs. Source of these receptors: a man between 25 and 39 years old in good health and CMV-seronegative. CDR3s leave out the opening cysteine and the closing phenylalanine or tryptophan. Fields, in order: J gene, clone size, V gene, CDR3 protein. Expanded clones get a size class; other rows say once, few or many, or leave the size out.

j_call: TRBJ1-1
clone_size: .
v_call: TRBV27
cdr3_aa: ASSRGGMNTEAF

j_call: TRBJ2-1
clone_size: .
v_call: TRBV4-1
cdr3_aa: ASSHIGQDSTQF

j_call: TRBJ1-2
clone_size: .
v_call: TRBV5-1
cdr3_aa: ASSPGSTGNYGYT

j_call: TRBJ2-4
clone_size: .
v_call: TRBV28
cdr3_aa: ASSTQGAAKNIQY

j_call: TRBJ2-7
clone_size: few
v_call: TRBV30
cdr3_aa: AWSVSGDEQY

j_call: TRBJ2-7
clone_size: .
v_call: TRBV5-4
cdr3_aa: ATGVEVAGVREQY

j_call: TRBJ2-4
clone_size: .
v_call: TRBV28
cdr3_aa: ASSLDYRVTRSKNIQY

j_call: TRBJ1-1
clone_size: .
v_call: TRBV19
cdr3_aa: ASRFRTVGTEAF

j_call: TRBJ2-7
clone_size: .
v_call: TRBV10-1
cdr3_aa: ASSEASGRAPYEQY

j_call: TRBJ2-1
clone_size: many
v_call: TRBV28
cdr3_aa: ASRAGSSYNEQF

j_call: TRBJ2-1
clone_size: few
v_call: TRBV18
cdr3_aa: ASSPTGFNNEQF

j_call: TRBJ2-1
clone_size: .
v_call: TRBV19
cdr3_aa: ASRVLADPYEQF

j_call: TRBJ1-3
clone_size: .
v_call: TRBV30
cdr3_aa: AWSNGVSGNTIY

j_call: TRBJ1-1
clone_size: .
v_call: TRBV6-5
cdr3_aa: ASSEALTNTEAF

j_call: TRBJ2-5
clone_size: .
v_call: TRBV5-6
cdr3_aa: LSSGGPGAQY

j_call: TRBJ2-7
clone_size: .
v_call: TRBV5-1
cdr3_aa: ASSVRDRGLFDEQY

j_call: TRBJ2-7
clone_size: few
v_call: TRBV11-2
cdr3_aa: ASSSLTSGTYEQY

j_call: TRBJ2-7
clone_size: once
v_call: TRBV28
cdr3_aa: ASSLVGGQY

j_call: TRBJ1-1
clone_size: .
v_call: TRBV18
cdr3_aa: ASSPQRPGQGRSTEAF

j_call: TRBJ2-4
clone_size: .
v_call: TRBV5-1
cdr3_aa: ASSLQGAGNIQY

j_call: TRBJ2-6
clone_size: .
v_call: TRBV19
cdr3_aa: ASSNTGPGANVLT

j_call: TRBJ2-7
clone_size: .
v_call: TRBV11-2
cdr3_aa: ASSPHSPSDYKSYEQY

j_call: TRBJ2-6
clone_size: .
v_call: TRBV28
cdr3_aa: ASSRWESSGANVLT

j_call: TRBJ1-2
clone_size: few
v_call: TRBV6-5
cdr3_aa: ASNPRGLGNYGYT

j_call: TRBJ2-1
clone_size: .
v_call: TRBV6-1
cdr3_aa: ASNLAGGALGEQF

j_call: TRBJ1-6
clone_size: .
v_call: TRBV28
cdr3_aa: ASVQGSHNSPLH

j_call: TRBJ2-7
clone_size: .
v_call: TRBV5-4
cdr3_aa: ASSLANPLQGDTYEQY

j_call: TRBJ2-5
clone_size: .
v_call: TRBV7-2
cdr3_aa: ASTETQY

j_call: TRBJ1-1
clone_size: .
v_call: TRBV18
cdr3_aa: ASSPAGTGGSTEAF

j_call: TRBJ2-3
clone_size: .
v_call: TRBV27
cdr3_aa: ASSSLLLSTQY

j_call: TRBJ1-2
clone_size: .
v_call: TRBV10-2
cdr3_aa: ASSDSTGLTYGYT

j_call: TRBJ1-3
clone_size: .
v_call: TRBV5-1
cdr3_aa: ASSLTGYGNTIY

j_call: TRBJ2-2
clone_size: .
v_call: TRBV28
cdr3_aa: ASSFQGHRPANTGELF

j_call: TRBJ2-7
clone_size: .
v_call: TRBV7-3
cdr3_aa: ASSLTGRNPHEQY

j_call: TRBJ2-6
clone_size: .
v_call: TRBV9
cdr3_aa: ASSVGSSGANVLT

j_call: TRBJ2-7
clone_size: .
v_call: TRBV18
cdr3_aa: ASFGTGDYEQY

j_call: TRBJ1-4
clone_size: .
v_call: TRBV10-2
cdr3_aa: ASRNLGQPNEKLF

j_call: TRBJ2-3
clone_size: .
v_call: TRBV9
cdr3_aa: ASSVGLAGTDTQY

j_call: TRBJ2-1
clone_size: .
v_call: TRBV19
cdr3_aa: ASSMTGGVSYNEQF

j_call: TRBJ2-1
clone_size: .
v_call: TRBV28
cdr3_aa: ASSLWTSGRKRSYNEQF

j_call: TRBJ2-1
clone_size: .
v_call: TRBV11-2
cdr3_aa: ASSFLAGWVGEQF